This T cell receptor (beta chain) was captured in a study of monozygotic twins with inflammatory bowel disease. Overall study findings and caveats: IBD patients displayed reduced TCRbeta diversity (inverse Simpson) when set against healthy co-twins. The authors note that differing immunosuppressive treatments may have added variability to patient repertoires.

Addition of UMIs with a 6-nucleotide sample barcode was achieved by template switching. One entry per CDR3 protein, without DNA, is what TCRdb gives after re-calling the 5' RACE reads. Its table records some 160,000 distinct CDR3 sequences. The germline V gene has CDR1 SNHLY and CDR2 FYNNEI. The CDR3 contains 15 residues. Turning to this clonotype: The antigen remains undetermined.

The receptor was derived from a human donor with ulcerative colitis or Crohn's disease, or a healthy co-twin of an affected twin (not recorded which). Sequencing was done on a sample of blood. The chain combines TRBV2 with TRBJ2-1; TCRdb lists TRBD2, though no DNA is available to test this call. CDR3 sequence: CASSEGERDGHEQFF.